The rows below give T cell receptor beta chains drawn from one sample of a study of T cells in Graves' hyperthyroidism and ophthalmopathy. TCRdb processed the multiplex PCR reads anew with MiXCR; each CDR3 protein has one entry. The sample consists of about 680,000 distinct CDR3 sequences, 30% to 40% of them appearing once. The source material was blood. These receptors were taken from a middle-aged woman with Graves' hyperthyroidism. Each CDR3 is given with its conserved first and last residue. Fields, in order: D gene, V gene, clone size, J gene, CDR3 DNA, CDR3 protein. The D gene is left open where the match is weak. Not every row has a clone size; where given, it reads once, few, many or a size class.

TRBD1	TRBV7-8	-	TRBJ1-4	TGTGCCAGCAGCTTCGACAGGGGAGGGGACGAAAAACTGTTTTTT	CASSFDRGGDEKLFF
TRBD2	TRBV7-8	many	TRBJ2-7	TGTGCCAGCAGCTTTGTAGCGGGCGCCCTTTCCTACGAGCAGTACTTC	CASSFVAGALSYEQYF
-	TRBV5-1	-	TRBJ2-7	TGCGCCAGCAGCTGGGTAAGGGACACCCTGCGGAACGAGCAGTACTTC	CASSWVRDTLRNEQYF
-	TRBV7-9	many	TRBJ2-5	TGTGCCAGCAGCCTGCCCCCCTGGGACAAACAAGAGACCCAGTACTTC	CASSLPPWDKQETQYF
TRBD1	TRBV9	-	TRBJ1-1	TGTGCCAACAGCGTAGATCGGACAGGGGGCTCGAACACTGAAGCTTTCTTT	CANSVDRTGGSNTEAFF
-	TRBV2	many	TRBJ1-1	TGTGCCAGCAGTGCCGGACGAGACACTGAAGCTTTCTTT	CASSAGRDTEAFF
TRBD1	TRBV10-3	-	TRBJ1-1	TGTGCCATCACCGGACAGGGAGACACTGAAGCTTTCTTT	CAITGQGDTEAFF
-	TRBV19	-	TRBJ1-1	TGTGCCAGCAGTTACTCCCGACTGAGGAACACTGAAGCTTTCTTT	CASSYSRLRNTEAFF
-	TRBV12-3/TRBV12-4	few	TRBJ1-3	TGTGCCAGCAGCATACAGGGAGCTGGAAACACCATATATTTT	CASSIQGAGNTIYF
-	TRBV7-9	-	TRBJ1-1	TGTGCCAGCAGCTTAGCAGGGACCAGGACTGAAGCTTTCTTT	CASSLAGTRTEAFF
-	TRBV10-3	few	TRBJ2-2	TGTGCCAGCTCCCGATGGAGCACCGGGGAGCTGTTTTTT	CASSRWSTGELFF
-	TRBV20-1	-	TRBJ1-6	TGCAGTTTAGGATCACCCCTCCACTTT	CSLGSPLHF
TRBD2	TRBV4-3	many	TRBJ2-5	TGCGCCAGCAGCCAAGATCGGGCTAGCGGGACCCAGTACTTC	CASSQDRASGTQYF
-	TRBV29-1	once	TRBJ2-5	TGCAGCGTTTCGCCCCAGTACTTC	CSVSPQYF
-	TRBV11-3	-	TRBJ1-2	TGTGCCAGCAGCTTTAGGGGCGGCTACCGAACCTATGGCTACACCTTC	CASSFRGGYRTYGYTF
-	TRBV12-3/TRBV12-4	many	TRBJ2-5	TGTGCCAGCAGTGCCCTGGGGAGGGGGCAAGAGACCCAGTACTTC	CASSALGRGQETQYF
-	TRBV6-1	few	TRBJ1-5	TGTCGTAGTTCCTCAGACCTCAATCAGCCCCAGCATTTT	CRSSSDLNQPQHF
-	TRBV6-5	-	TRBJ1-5	TGTGCCATCAGTTACTCCGTGGAAACCGGGCCCCAGCATTTT	CAISYSVETGPQHF
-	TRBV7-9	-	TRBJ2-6	TGTGCCAGCAGCTCGAACAATGGGGAGTCTGGGGCCAACGTCCTGACTTTC	CASSSNNGESGANVLTF
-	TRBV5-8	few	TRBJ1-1	TGTGCCAGCAGCCGACCGGGAAGCGGTGTGAACACTGAAGCTTTCTTT	CASSRPGSGVNTEAFF
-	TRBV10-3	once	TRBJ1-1	TGTGCCAGCCATCCACCTAACACTGAAGCTTTCTTT	CASHPPNTEAFF
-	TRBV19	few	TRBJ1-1	TGTGCCAGTCGACCCTCCTCTCCCGAGGGGGACACTGAAGCTTTCTTT	CASRPSSPEGDTEAFF
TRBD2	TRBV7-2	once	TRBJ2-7	TGTGCCAGCAGCTCGACTAGCGGGAGGGCGTTATTCTACGAGCAGTACTTC	CASSSTSGRALFYEQYF
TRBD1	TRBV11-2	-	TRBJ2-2	TGTGCCAGCAGCCCCACCGGGACAGGGCTGTCCGGGGAGCTGTTTTTT	CASSPTGTGLSGELFF
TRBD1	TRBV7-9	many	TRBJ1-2	TGTGCCAGCACCCCAGGGGGGTATGGCTACACCTTC	CASTPGGYGYTF
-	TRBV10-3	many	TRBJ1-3	TGTGCCATCAGCCCCCAGGGATCCGGAAACACCATATATTTT	CAISPQGSGNTIYF
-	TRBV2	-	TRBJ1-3	TGTGCCAGCAAACGGCTGGGCTCTGGGGCCGGAAACACCATATATTTT	CASKRLGSGAGNTIYF
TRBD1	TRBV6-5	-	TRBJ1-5	TGTGCCAGTGGCAGGGGATCCGGGACAGGGAACAATCAGCCCCAGCATTTT	CASGRGSGTGNNQPQHF
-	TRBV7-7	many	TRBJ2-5	TGTGCTAGCAGCTTCTCCGAAGACGGACAAGAGACCCAGTACTTC	CASSFSEDGQETQYF
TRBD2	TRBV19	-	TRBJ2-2	TGTGCCAGTAGTCCTCGGACTAGCGGGGCCTTCGGGGAGCTGTTTTTT	CASSPRTSGAFGELFF
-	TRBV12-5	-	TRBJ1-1	TGTGCTAGTGGTTTGCCCCCTCCGGACCGGACAGTTAGGAACACTGAAGCTTTCTTT	CASGLPPPDRTVRNTEAFF
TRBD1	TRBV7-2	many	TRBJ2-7	TGTGCCAGCAGCTTGGGGACAGGGGCTACTTACGAGCAGTACTTC	CASSLGTGATYEQYF
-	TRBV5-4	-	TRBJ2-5	TGTGCCAGCAGCAAGGGGGCCCAGTACTTC	CASSKGAQYF
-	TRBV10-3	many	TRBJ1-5	TGTGCCAGTCTCCCCGCGGACGGGGGACAGCCCCAGCATTTT	CASLPADGGQPQHF
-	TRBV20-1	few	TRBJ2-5	TGCAGTGCTAGGGTTGACAGGTCCTGGGGAGAGACCCAGTACTTC	CSARVDRSWGETQYF
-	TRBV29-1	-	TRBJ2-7	TGCAGCGTTGACGACGGGGACATCTACGAGCAGTACTTC	CSVDDGDIYEQYF
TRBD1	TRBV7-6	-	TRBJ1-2	TGTGCCAGCAGCTCGACAGGGACCTTATCGACCGGCTACACCTTC	CASSSTGTLSTGYTF
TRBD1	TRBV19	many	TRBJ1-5	TGTGCCTCCACTTCCCCACGTCAGGGGGAGTATCAGCCCCAGCATTTT	CASTSPRQGEYQPQHF
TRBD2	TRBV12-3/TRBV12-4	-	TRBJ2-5	TGTGCCAGCAGTTTTCGTAGCGGGAGTAGAAAGACCCAGTACTTC	CASSFRSGSRKTQYF
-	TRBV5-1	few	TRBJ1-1	TGCGCCAGCAGCGCCTACTCAGGTGGGAACACTGAAGCTTTCTTT	CASSAYSGGNTEAFF
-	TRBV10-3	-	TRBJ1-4	TGTGCCATCAGTGAAGTGTCAGGGCTCGTAAAGGGGGATGAAAAACTGTTTTTT	CAISEVSGLVKGDEKLFF
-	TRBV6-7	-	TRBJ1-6	TGTGCCAGCAGACAAGGGGCTAATTCACCCCTCCACTTT	CASRQGANSPLHF
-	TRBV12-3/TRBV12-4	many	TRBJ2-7	TGTGCCAGCAGTGAACAGGGTTCGAAGCAGTACTTC	CASSEQGSKQYF
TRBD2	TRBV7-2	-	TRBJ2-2	TGTGCCAGCAGCCCCACGGGGCTAGCGGGAGAGGAAGGGGAGCTGTTTTTT	CASSPTGLAGEEGELFF
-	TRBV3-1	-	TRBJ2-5	TGTGCCAGCGGCCAAGATACTAGTACTGAGACCCAGTACTTC	CASGQDTSTETQYF
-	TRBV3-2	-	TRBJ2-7	TGTGCCAGCAGCCAAGATACAGGGCTAAGCGAGCAGTACTTC	CASSQDTGLSEQYF
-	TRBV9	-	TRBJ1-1	TGTGCCAGCAGCCCAAACACGGGGAACACTGAAGCTTTCTTT	CASSPNTGNTEAFF
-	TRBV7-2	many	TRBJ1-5	TGTGCCAGCAGCTTAAATCGGGGAGGTAGCGGCAATCAGCCCCAGCATTTT	CASSLNRGGSGNQPQHF
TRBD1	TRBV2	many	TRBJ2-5	TGTGCCAGCAACAAAATAGACAGGGTAGAGACCCAGTACTTC	CASNKIDRVETQYF
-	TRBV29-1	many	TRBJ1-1	TGCAGCGTTGATCAGGGTATTGAAGCTTTCTTT	CSVDQGIEAFF
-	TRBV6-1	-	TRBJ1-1	TGTGCCAGCAGTTACTCGCGCGAGGGGAACACTGAAGCTTTCTTT	CASSYSREGNTEAFF
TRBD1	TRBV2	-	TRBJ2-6	TGTGCCAGCAGGACCAGGGGGCCTGCCAACGTCCTGACTTTC	CASRTRGPANVLTF